This TCR beta chain was identified during a study of long-term antiretroviral therapy in people with HIV. Study in general: First collections came about a decade before the 2015 immediate-ART recommendation.

A v3.0 immunoSEQ assay was performed at survey level. TCRdb's table, derived via immunoSEQ multiplex PCR, lists solely in-frame clones and lacks some. This table has more than 20,000 clones, under 90% appearing once. Per individual, the PBMC samples numbered at least one pre-ART and at least two post-ART. The specimen comprised unsorted PBMCs, sampled 0.5 years before starting antiretroviral therapy. This TCR was sampled from a man aged 35 to 55 with HIV.

CDR3 sequence: CASSLSVPANEQFF. CDR3 bases: TGTGCCAGCAGTTTAAGCGTCCCCGCTAATGAGCAGTTCTTC. This chain joins TRBV6-5 and TRBJ2-1; D remains ambiguous. Germline CDR1 is MNHEY and CDR2 is SVGAGI. The length of the CDR3 is 14 residues. Trimming shortened V by 4 bases and J by 7 bases, and 14 bases separated the two germline ends.